Listed here are 11 T cell receptor beta chains from one sample, sequenced in a study of OX40 agonist ivuxolimab in advanced cancers. Method: immunoSEQ multiplex PCR; TCRdb's copy keeps in-frame clones and lacks some. The repertoire includes approximately 58,000 clones, about 91% of them detected once, and roughly 0.44% sits in the top ten. Material: CD4+ or CD8+ T cells sorted from blood, obtained in a trial of the OX40 agonist ivuxolimab. These receptors were collected from an adult with an advanced solid tumor such as melanoma, head and neck, liver or kidney cancer.

This clone was detected only once. This chain links TRBV5-1 with TRBJ2-1; 9 bases align to TRBD1. Germline CDR1 and CDR2: SGHRS and YFSETQ. V dropped 0 bases and J dropped 6; count of bases not matched to a gene: 7. CDR3 length equals 16 residues. The CDR3 nucleotides are TGCGCCAGCAGCTTGGTGGAGGACAGGGGTGCCAATGAGCAGTTCTTC. Its translation: CASSLVEDRGANEQFF.

The V and J genes are TRBV27 and TRBJ1-4, with TRBD1 matching over 8 bases. Losses at the gene ends were 6 bases for V and 4 bases for J; bases not matched to a gene: 10. The CDR3 totals 16 residues. CDR1 and CDR2 (germline): MNHEY, SMNVEV (reference sequence). The chain's CDR3 is CASSVVGDRSNEKLFF. The CDR3, as DNA: TGTGCCAGCAGCGTCGTAGGGGACAGGAGTAATGAAAAACTGTTTTTT.

This chain connects TRBV14 to TRBJ1-1; TRBD1 matches 9 bases. The CDR3 totals 16 residues. The germline CDR1 and CDR2 sequences are SGHDN and FVKESK. J was trimmed by 0 bases and V by 3 bases; bases with no gene match: 5. The CDR3, as DNA: TGTGCCAGCAGCCATTACAGGGGGCTGGTGAACACTGAAGCTTTCTTT. Translated, it gives CASSHYRGLVNTEAFF. The variable domain in full, with the rest retrieved from reference TRBV14 and TRBJ1-1, is EAGVTQFPSHSVIEKGQTVTLRCDPISGHDNLYWYRRVMGKEIKFLLHFVKESKQDESGMPNNRFLAERTGGTYSTLKVQPAELEDSGVYFCASSHYRGLVNTEAFFGQGTRLTVV.

The chain carries TRBV6-1 and TRBJ1-1; TRBD1 matches 8 bases. CDR3 length equals 14 residues. Germline assignment: CDR1 MNHNS and CDR2 SASEGT. Trimming at V came to 6 bases and at J to 5 bases, leaving 8 bases not matched to a gene. The CDR3 is CASRKDRAQTEAFF. CDR3 DNA sequence: TGTGCCAGCAGAAAGGACAGGGCCCAGACTGAAGCTTTCTTT.

V is TRBV6-5 and J is TRBJ2-7, with a possible D match to TRBD2 (7 bases). Germline V gene sequence: CDR1 MNHEY, CDR2 SVGAGI. CDR3 size: 14 residues. Trimming stripped 8 bases from V and 6 bases from J, with 20 bases between. CDR3 bases: TGTGCCAGCGCAAAAGGGGGGGCAGGGCTCGAGCAGTACTTC. Protein sequence: CASAKGGAGLEQYF.

V usage is TRBV7-9 and J usage is TRBJ2-1; D is undetermined. The ends were cut back, 7 bases at V and 9 bases at J, with 13 bases in the middle. The V gene's germline CDR1 is SEHNR and CDR2 FQNEAQ (reference sequence). This CDR3 spans 12 amino acids. CDR3 in amino acids: CASTPLGGEQFF. For the CDR3, the DNA is TGTGCCAGCACCCCTCTGGGCGGTGAGCAGTTCTTC.

The chain uses TRBV5-1 and TRBJ1-2; possibly TRBD1 for D (5 bases). The germline V gene encodes CDR1 SGHRS and CDR2 YFSETQ. The CDR3 has 14 residues. The V gene lost 0 bases and the J gene lost 0 bases, with 6 bases spanning the gap. The CDR3 DNA is TGCGCCAGCAGCTTGGCGACAGCTAACTATGGCTACACCTTC. This encodes CASSLATANYGYTF.

The rearrangement links TRBV18 to TRBJ2-5; 10 nucleotides agree with TRBD2. J lost 4 bases, V lost 4 bases, and 9 bases had no gene match. The germline CDR1 and CDR2 sequences are KGHSH and LQKENI. The CDR3 loop spans 16 amino acids. The CDR3 DNA sequence: TGTGCCAGCTCACGTCTTCAGGGACTAGCGCGAGAGACCCAGTACTTC. Encoded protein: CASSRLQGLARETQYF.

V gene TRBV5-6 combines with J gene TRBJ1-2; maybe TRBD1 (6 bases). In germline, CDR1 is SGHDT, CDR2 YYEEEE. The CDR3 runs to 12 residues. The V and J ends lost 6 bases and 7 bases respectively, with 13 bases between them. The CDR3 loop reads CASTPGAGGYTF. The CDR3 DNA is TGTGCCAGCACCCCAGGGGCAGGTGGCTACACCTTC. Complete variable domain (other parts from reference TRBV5-6 and TRBJ1-2): DAGVTQSPTHLIKTRGQQVTLRCSPKSGHDTVSWYQQALGQGPQFIFQYYEEEERQRGNFPDRFSGHQFPNYSSELNVNALLLGDSALYLCASTPGAGGYTFGSGTRLTVV.

In this sample, this clone turned up once. This chain joins TRBV19 and TRBJ2-7; D perhaps matches TRBD1 (6 bases). The CDR3 totals 14 residues. Germline V gene lookup returns CDR1 LNHDA and CDR2 SQIVND (reference sequence). V lost 4 bases to trimming and J lost 5 bases, with 15 bases between them. In DNA form, the CDR3 reads TGTGCCAGTAGTACCACAGGGCATCCCGACGAGCAGTACTTC. Protein sequence: CASSTTGHPDEQYF.

The chain has TRBV7-9 and TRBJ2-3; 15 nucleotides line up with TRBD2. The length of the CDR3 is 16 residues. Germline trimming cut 5 bases from V and 6 bases from J; bases unmatched to any gene: 6. The germline CDR1 and CDR2 sequences are SEHNR and FQNEAQ (reference sequence). The CDR3 DNA is TGTGCCAGCAGCACGGGACTAGCGGGAGGAGTGGATACGCAGTATTTT. Translated, it gives CASSTGLAGGVDTQYF.